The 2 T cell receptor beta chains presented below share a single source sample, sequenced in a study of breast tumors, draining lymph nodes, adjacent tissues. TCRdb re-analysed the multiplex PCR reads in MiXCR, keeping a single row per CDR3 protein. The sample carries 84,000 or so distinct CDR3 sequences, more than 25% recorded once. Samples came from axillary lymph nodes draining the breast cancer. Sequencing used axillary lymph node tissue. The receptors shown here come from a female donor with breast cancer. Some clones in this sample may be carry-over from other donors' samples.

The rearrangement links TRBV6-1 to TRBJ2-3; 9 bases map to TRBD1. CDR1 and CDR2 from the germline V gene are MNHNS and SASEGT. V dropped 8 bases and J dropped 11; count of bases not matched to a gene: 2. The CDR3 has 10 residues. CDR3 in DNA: TGTGCCAGCGGGGACAGGGAGCAGTATTTT. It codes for CASGDREQYF.

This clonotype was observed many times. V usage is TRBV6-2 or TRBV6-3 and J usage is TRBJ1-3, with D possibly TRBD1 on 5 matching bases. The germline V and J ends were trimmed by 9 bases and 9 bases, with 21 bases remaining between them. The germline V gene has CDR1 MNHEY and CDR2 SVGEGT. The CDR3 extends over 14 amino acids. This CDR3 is CASLRDAGPTTIYF. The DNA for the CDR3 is TGTGCCAGTCTCCGGGACGCAGGACCAACCACCATATATTTT.